This T cell receptor beta chain was sequenced for a study of blood T cells in healthy people across ages. The authors ran a second PCR of roughly 6 to 11 cycles using a sample-barcoded 5' primer and a J-beta primer mix. One entry per CDR3 protein, called by TCRdb with MiXCR from the 5' RACE reads. Of about 650,000 distinct CDR3 sequences in the sample, around 52% were seen once. This clonotype was picked up many times. Drawn from each donor were roughly 10 milliliters of peripheral blood. Isolation recovered at least 6 million PBMCs from every sample. RNA extraction gave at least 5.5 micrograms of total RNA per sample. With 6 bases removed from V and 4 bases from J, the gap between germline ends came to 9 bases. The length of the CDR3 is 12 residues. Germline CDR1 reads MGHDK; CDR2 reads SYGVNS.

The sequencing input was blood. This sequence was found in a woman older than 75 in good health. The rearrangement joins TRBV25-1 to TRBJ1-1, with D hard to call. CDR3 in amino acids: CASSGLVTEAFF. In DNA, the CDR3 is TGTGCCAGCAGCGGACTTGTCACTGAAGCTTTCTTT. Full variable domain (rest looked up from reference TRBV25-1 and TRBJ1-1): EADIYQTPRYLVIGTGKKITLECSQTMGHDKMYWYQQDPGMELHLIHYSYGVNSTEKGDLSSESTVSRIRTEHFPLTLESARPSHTSQYLCASSGLVTEAFFGQGTRLTVV.